The entry below gives a single T cell receptor (beta chain) sequence along with its context. This record belongs to a study of cytomegalovirus exposure and HLA in healthy donors. Germline CDR1 is SEHNR and CDR2 is FQNEAQ (reference sequence). V shed 2 bases and J shed 2 bases, with 12 bases lying between them. This CDR3 comprises 16 residues. Only in-frame clones appear in the TCRdb table, and some are missing; sequencing was by immunoSEQ multiplex PCR. The sample comprises about 130,000 clones, approximately 89% of which are singletons, and 0.95% to 1.5% rests with the top ten. V and J are TRBV7-9 and TRBJ2-2, with TRBD1 as a possible D gene (6 bases). This TCR derives from a woman younger than 30 in good health and CMV-seronegative. Sequenced material: PBMCs. CDR3 coding DNA: TGTGCCAGCAGCTTATTAAGGACAGCAAACACCGGGGAGCTGTTTTTT. This encodes CASSLLRTANTGELFF.